A selection of T cell receptor beta chains follows, all from one sample in a study of blood T cell repertoires in COVID-19. Repertoires were generated with immunoSEQ multiplex PCR, while TCRdb's copy carries only in-frame clones and drops some. The table lists 140,000 to 150,000 clones, around 86% of them singletons. Specimen: peripheral blood. All receptors come from a man between 45 and 60 years old who had recovered from COVID-19. Both conserved end residues are part of each CDR3. A D gene is named only where the DNA matches it firmly. Clone size, where shown, is once, few, many, or a class for clones that have expanded.

d_call	clone_size	v_call	j_call	cdr3_nt	cdr3_aa
-	-	TRBV3-1/TRBV3-2	TRBJ1-4	TGTGCCAGCAGCCAAGATCCGGGCGGGATCGAAAAACTGTTTTTT	CASSQDPGGIEKLFF
TRBD1	-	TRBV13	TRBJ2-4	TGTGCCAGCAGCTCCGGGACAGGGGGAAGTTTAGCCAAAAACATTCAGTACTTC	CASSSGTGGSLAKNIQYF
-	-	TRBV10-3	TRBJ1-1	TGTGCCATCAGTGAGTTGGCCGGGAGGACTGAAGCTTTCTTT	CAISELAGRTEAFF
-	-	TRBV19	TRBJ1-6	TGTGCCAGTAGTACCCTGCCTGGCAGTAATTCACCCCTCCACTTT	CASSTLPGSNSPLHF
TRBD1	-	TRBV9	TRBJ1-1	TGTGCCAGCAGCCCGCCGGGACAGATCACTGAAGCTTTCTTT	CASSPPGQITEAFF
-	-	TRBV14	TRBJ2-6	TGTGCCAGCAGCCTAGACAGATCTGGGGCCAACGTCCTGACTTTC	CASSLDRSGANVLTF
-	-	TRBV27	TRBJ2-7	TGTGCCAGCAGTTTATATGGGCAAACCTACGAGCAGTACTTC	CASSLYGQTYEQYF
TRBD1	few	TRBV11-3	TRBJ1-6	TGTGCCAGCAGCTTATTGAAGACAGGGCGTAATTCACCCCTCCACTTT	CASSLLKTGRNSPLHF
TRBD2	-	TRBV6-6	TRBJ2-1	TGTGCCAGCAGTTACTCGACGCTAGCGGGGGGTAGTGAGCAGTTCTTC	CASSYSTLAGGSEQFF
TRBD1	-	TRBV10-3	TRBJ1-4	TGTGCCATCAGCCGGGACAGGGAGGCAAAACTGTTTTTT	CAISRDREAKLFF
TRBD1	-	TRBV5-6	TRBJ1-3	TGTGCCAGCAGCCCCAGGGGGGCTGGAAACACCATATATTTT	CASSPRGAGNTIYF
-	-	TRBV27	TRBJ1-3	TGTGCCAGCTGGCGGGGCTCTGGAAACACCATATATTTT	CASWRGSGNTIYF
-	-	TRBV7-8	TRBJ2-1	TGTGCCAGCAGCTTGGGGGGGGCTGGTAATGAGCAGTTCTTC	CASSLGGAGNEQFF
-	-	TRBV3-1/TRBV3-2	TRBJ1-2	TGTGCCAGCAGCCTTCGGAACAGGGCCTATGGCTACACCTTC	CASSLRNRAYGYTF
-	-	TRBV15	TRBJ2-5	TGTGCCACCAGCAGAAGCCCTGACAAACTCGAGACCCAGTACTTC	CATSRSPDKLETQYF
-	-	TRBV9	TRBJ2-3	TGTGCCAGCAGCGCTACTAGCACAGATACGCAGTATTTT	CASSATSTDTQYF
TRBD1	-	TRBV11-2	TRBJ2-7	TGTGCCACCTCAGTCCCCAGCAGGGGGCAGTACGAGCAGTACTTC	CATSVPSRGQYEQYF
-	-	TRBV14	TRBJ1-6	TGTGCCAGCAGCCAAGGTCTCTTGGCCAGTCGTCGGGCCCTCCACTTT	CASSQGLLASRRALHF
TRBD2	-	TRBV19	TRBJ2-5	TGTGCCAGTAGTTCTAGCGGAGGAGAGACCCAGTACTTC	CASSSSGGETQYF
-	-	TRBV4-3	TRBJ1-3	TGCGCCAGCAGCCAGGCGGGGCCGGGGTCAGGAAACACCATATATTTT	CASSQAGPGSGNTIYF
-	-	TRBV7-8	TRBJ2-1	TGTGCCAGCAGCTTAGGGGTGGGGGCCTCCAGCTCCTACAATGAGCAGTTCTTC	CASSLGVGASSSYNEQFF
-	-	TRBV19	TRBJ1-1	TGTGCCAGTAGTAGCAGGGAGGCGAACACTGAAGCTTTCTTT	CASSSREANTEAFF